This is a list of T cell receptor beta chains from one sample in a study of CD8 T cells in Susac syndrome. One entry per CDR3 protein results from TCRdb running MiXCR on the immunoSEQ multiplex PCR reads. There are 160,000 or so distinct CDR3 sequences in the sample; roughly 92% occur only once, and approximately 0.11% lies in the top ten. The specimen sequenced was CD4+ T cells from PBMCs. These receptors were collected from a human donor with Susac syndrome. The CDR3 runs from the conserved cysteine through the conserved F or W. A D gene is named only where the DNA matches it firmly. Clone size is given for some rows only: seen once, a few or many times, or a class if the clone is expanded.

CDR3aa: CASSQGGQAGANTDTQYF
CDR3nt: TGTGCCAGCAGCCAAGGGGGACAGGCCGGAGCCAACACAGATACGCAGTATTTT
v_gene: TRBV4-2
d_gene: TRBD1
abundance: NA
j_gene: TRBJ2-3

CDR3aa: CASSQDGVHGGGQWNTEAFF
CDR3nt: TGTGCCAGCAGCCAAGATGGAGTCCACGGCGGGGGACAGTGGAACACTGAAGCTTTCTTT
v_gene: TRBV4-2
d_gene: TRBD1
abundance: NA
j_gene: TRBJ1-1

CDR3aa: CASARGGPGELFF
CDR3nt: TGTGCCAGCGCGCGAGGGGGCCCCGGGGAGCTGTTTTTT
v_gene: TRBV21-1
d_gene: NA
abundance: NA
j_gene: TRBJ2-2

CDR3aa: CASSAVAGATNTGELFF
CDR3nt: TGTGCCAGCAGCGCCGTAGCGGGGGCTACGAACACCGGGGAGCTGTTTTTT
v_gene: TRBV5-4
d_gene: TRBD2
abundance: NA
j_gene: TRBJ2-2

CDR3aa: CASSSYPYEQYF
CDR3nt: TGTGCCAGCAGCTCTTATCCCTACGAGCAGTACTTC
v_gene: TRBV7-4
d_gene: NA
abundance: NA
j_gene: TRBJ2-7

CDR3aa: CSARGTGDRSEQYF
CDR3nt: TGCAGTGCTAGAGGGACAGGGGATCGCTCCGAGCAGTACTTC
v_gene: TRBV20-1
d_gene: TRBD1
abundance: once
j_gene: TRBJ2-7

CDR3aa: CSARRGSGQETQYF
CDR3nt: TGCAGTGCTAGAAGGGGAAGTGGGCAAGAGACCCAGTACTTC
v_gene: TRBV20-1
d_gene: NA
abundance: NA
j_gene: TRBJ2-5

CDR3aa: CASSFRPGGTGEQFF
CDR3nt: TGTGCCAGCAGCTTCCGACCAGGGGGGACAGGTGAGCAGTTCTTC
v_gene: TRBV3-1
d_gene: TRBD1
abundance: NA
j_gene: TRBJ2-1

CDR3aa: CASSGLSIRETQYF
CDR3nt: TGTGCCAGCAGTGGATTGTCTATTCGAGAGACCCAGTACTTC
v_gene: TRBV2
d_gene: NA
abundance: NA
j_gene: TRBJ2-5

CDR3aa: CASSYSPIMNTEAFF
CDR3nt: TGTGCCAGCAGTTACTCGCCCATTATGAACACTGAAGCTTTCTTT
v_gene: TRBV6-5
d_gene: NA
abundance: NA
j_gene: TRBJ1-1

CDR3aa: CSARDGSVSYGYTF
CDR3nt: TGCAGTGCTAGAGATGGAAGCGTCAGCTATGGCTACACCTTC
v_gene: TRBV20-1
d_gene: NA
abundance: NA
j_gene: TRBJ1-2

CDR3aa: CASSDEGVRQPQHF
CDR3nt: TGTGCCAGCAGTGATGAGGGGGTGAGGCAGCCCCAGCATTTT
v_gene: TRBV2
d_gene: NA
abundance: NA
j_gene: TRBJ1-5

CDR3aa: CASSLAKGSGDEQYF
CDR3nt: TGTGCCAGCAGCTTGGCCAAAGGGTCCGGGGACGAGCAGTACTTC
v_gene: TRBV5-4
d_gene: NA
abundance: NA
j_gene: TRBJ2-7

CDR3aa: CASSLSPNGYTF
CDR3nt: TGTGCCAGCAGCTTGTCACCAAATGGCTACACCTTC
v_gene: TRBV5-5
d_gene: NA
abundance: NA
j_gene: TRBJ1-2

CDR3aa: CASSQDRSLAGGPSYEQYF
CDR3nt: TGCGCCAGCAGCCAAGATCGCTCTCTAGCGGGGGGGCCGTCCTACGAGCAGTACTTC
v_gene: TRBV4-3
d_gene: TRBD2
abundance: NA
j_gene: TRBJ2-7

CDR3aa: CASSQTLVTYNEQFF
CDR3nt: TGTGCCAGCAGCCAGACACTCGTTACCTACAATGAGCAGTTCTTC
v_gene: TRBV11-2
d_gene: NA
abundance: NA
j_gene: TRBJ2-1

CDR3aa: CASSQDLGYSPLHF
CDR3nt: TGCGCCAGCAGCCAAGACCTTGGTTATTCACCCCTCCACTTT
v_gene: TRBV4-3
d_gene: NA
abundance: NA
j_gene: TRBJ1-6

CDR3aa: CASSFYSTDTQYF
CDR3nt: TGCGCCAGCAGCTTCTACTCAACAGATACGCAGTATTTT
v_gene: TRBV5-1
d_gene: NA
abundance: NA
j_gene: TRBJ2-3

CDR3aa: CASSFDRSRTEAFF
CDR3nt: TGTGCCAGCAGCTTCGACAGGTCGAGGACTGAAGCTTTCTTT
v_gene: TRBV7-2
d_gene: NA
abundance: NA
j_gene: TRBJ1-1

CDR3aa: CASSDWDRGVDEQFF
CDR3nt: TGTGCCAGCAGTGACTGGGACAGGGGCGTGGATGAGCAGTTCTTC
v_gene: TRBV6-4
d_gene: TRBD1
abundance: NA
j_gene: TRBJ2-1

CDR3aa: CASSVRVNTEAFF
CDR3nt: TGTGCCAGCAGCGTAAGGGTGAACACTGAAGCTTTCTTT
v_gene: TRBV9
d_gene: NA
abundance: NA
j_gene: TRBJ1-1

CDR3aa: CASSQGQTRGYTF
CDR3nt: TGTGCCAGCAGCCAAGGGCAGACCAGGGGCTACACCTTC
v_gene: TRBV4-2
d_gene: NA
abundance: NA
j_gene: TRBJ1-2

CDR3aa: CASSPDRPEAFF
CDR3nt: TGTGCCAGCAGCCCGGACAGGCCTGAAGCTTTCTTT
v_gene: TRBV12-3/TRBV12-4
d_gene: TRBD1
abundance: NA
j_gene: TRBJ1-1

CDR3aa: CSGQGGAGTDTQYF
CDR3nt: TGCAGTGGGCAGGGGGGGGCCGGCACAGATACGCAGTATTTT
v_gene: TRBV20-1
d_gene: NA
abundance: NA
j_gene: TRBJ2-3

CDR3aa: CASSERQSRTGELFF
CDR3nt: TGTGCCAGCAGTGAGCGACAAAGTCGCACCGGGGAGCTGTTTTTT
v_gene: TRBV25-1
d_gene: NA
abundance: NA
j_gene: TRBJ2-2

CDR3aa: CSASPSGGYNEQFF
CDR3nt: TGCAGTGCTTCCCCTAGCGGGGGCTACAATGAGCAGTTCTTC
v_gene: TRBV20-1
d_gene: TRBD2
abundance: NA
j_gene: TRBJ2-1

CDR3aa: CASSSGQIYNEQFF
CDR3nt: TGTGCCAGCAGCTCTGGTCAGATTTACAATGAGCAGTTCTTC
v_gene: TRBV5-6
d_gene: NA
abundance: NA
j_gene: TRBJ2-1

CDR3aa: CASSPGQINQPQHF
CDR3nt: TGTGCCAGCTCACCCGGACAGATTAATCAGCCCCAGCATTTT
v_gene: TRBV18
d_gene: NA
abundance: few
j_gene: TRBJ1-5

CDR3aa: CASTLSGNTIYF
CDR3nt: TGTGCCAGCACCCTATCTGGAAACACCATATATTTT
v_gene: TRBV6-6
d_gene: NA
abundance: NA
j_gene: TRBJ1-3

CDR3aa: CSARVGGPHSPLHF
CDR3nt: TGCAGTGCTAGGGTGGGGGGACCACATTCACCCCTCCACTTT
v_gene: TRBV20-1
d_gene: NA
abundance: NA
j_gene: TRBJ1-6

CDR3aa: CSARDGARSSYNEQFF
CDR3nt: TGCAGTGCTAGAGATGGGGCTAGGAGCTCCTACAATGAGCAGTTCTTC
v_gene: TRBV20-1
d_gene: NA
abundance: NA
j_gene: TRBJ2-1

CDR3aa: CASSLQGAHEQYF
CDR3nt: TGTGCCAGCAGTCTTCAGGGGGCCCACGAGCAGTACTTC
v_gene: TRBV25-1
d_gene: TRBD1
abundance: NA
j_gene: TRBJ2-7

CDR3aa: CASTNGGHGGMRETQYF
CDR3nt: TGTGCCAGCACCAACGGAGGACATGGAGGGATGCGAGAGACCCAGTACTTC
v_gene: TRBV5-5
d_gene: NA
abundance: NA
j_gene: TRBJ2-5

CDR3aa: CASSPRWTVSTDTQYF
CDR3nt: TGTGCCAGCAGCCCACGATGGACAGTGAGCACAGATACGCAGTATTTT
v_gene: TRBV3-1
d_gene: NA
abundance: NA
j_gene: TRBJ2-3

CDR3aa: CASAWTGGGETQYF
CDR3nt: TGTGCCAGCGCATGGACAGGGGGTGGGGAGACCCAGTACTTC
v_gene: TRBV12-3/TRBV12-4
d_gene: TRBD1
abundance: NA
j_gene: TRBJ2-5

CDR3aa: CASSGTVGGTEAFF
CDR3nt: TGCGCCAGCAGTGGGACAGTCGGGGGCACTGAAGCTTTCTTT
v_gene: TRBV5-1
d_gene: TRBD1
abundance: NA
j_gene: TRBJ1-1

CDR3aa: CASSLEGGGSTYEQYF
CDR3nt: TGTGCCAGCAGCTTAGAGGGCGGGGGGAGCACCTACGAGCAGTACTTC
v_gene: TRBV7-2
d_gene: TRBD2
abundance: NA
j_gene: TRBJ2-7

CDR3aa: CSVENIQETQYF
CDR3nt: TGCAGCGTTGAAAACATCCAAGAGACCCAGTACTTC
v_gene: TRBV29-1
d_gene: NA
abundance: NA
j_gene: TRBJ2-5

CDR3aa: CASSTWSSRNTEAFF
CDR3nt: TGTGCCAGCAGTACTTGGTCATCCAGGAACACTGAAGCTTTCTTT
v_gene: TRBV12-3/TRBV12-4
d_gene: NA
abundance: NA
j_gene: TRBJ1-1

CDR3aa: CSASDQGLAGGRSSYEQYF
CDR3nt: TGCAGTGCTAGCGACCAGGGACTAGCGGGGGGGCGGAGCTCCTACGAGCAGTACTTC
v_gene: TRBV20-1
d_gene: TRBD2
abundance: NA
j_gene: TRBJ2-7

CDR3aa: CASSARTGGGDTEAFF
CDR3nt: TGCGCCAGCAGCGCCCGGACAGGGGGCGGGGACACTGAAGCTTTCTTT
v_gene: TRBV5-1
d_gene: TRBD1
abundance: NA
j_gene: TRBJ1-1